This T cell receptor (beta chain) was sequenced for a study of T-cell reconstitution after alpha-beta-depleted transplantation in children. Whole-study findings and limits: T-cell numbers and diversity one year post-transplant derived largely from freshly generated T cells. Several hundred expanded graft clones reportedly gave rise to the alpha-beta T cells present about two months after transplant. From surviving recipient T cells and thymic progenitors came the high day-60 TCRbeta diversity observed in some patients.

Concerning this clonotype: Its antigen is not identified.

Library preparation (for TCRbeta) was performed with unique molecular identifiers. MiXCR, applied by TCRdb to the PCR reads, yields one record per CDR3 protein. The sample shows tens of thousands of distinct CDR3 sequences, roughly half of them seen only once. CDR1 and CDR2 (germline): SGHTA, FQGNSA. This CDR3 has 15 residues. Trimming took 2 bases from V and 4 from J; bases not matched to a gene: 2. The sequencing used peripheral blood, collected before TCRalphabeta/CD19-depleted stem cell transplant. The receptor's source is a boy under two years old with SCID, due to receive a stem cell transplant. The chain combines TRBV7-2 with TRBJ2-5; 12 bases are a match to TRBD2. CDR3 DNA: TGTGCCAGCAGCTTATTGACTAGCGGGGGAGAGACCCAGTACTTC. This translates into CASSLLTSGGETQYF.